Below are 29 T cell receptor beta chains sequenced from a single sample in a study of T cell responses to AZD1222 COVID-19 vaccine. This table comes from immunoSEQ multiplex PCR, and its TCRdb copy is limited to in-frame clones, with some not included. The top ten clones hold 5% to 5.5% of a sample with about 150,000 clones, roughly 88% of them seen once. The specimen comprised peripheral blood, sampled 28 days after the second dose of the MenACWY control vaccine. These TCRs come from an adult who received the MenACWY meningococcal vaccine as a control.

J is TRBJ2-2 and V is TRBV21-1; the table calls TRBD1, which could not be checked here. TRBV21-1 is reported as a pseudogene. The CDR3 totals 17 residues. This chain's CDR3 is CASSKLVYNSNTGELFF. DNA of the CDR3: TGTGCCAGCAGCAAACTTGTATACAACAGTAACACCGGGGAGCTGTTTTTT.

The chain couples TRBV15 to TRBJ1-1; weak D call: TRBD1 (6 bases). This CDR3 contains 15 residues. Trimming removed 3 bases at V and 2 bases at J, with 13 bases between. Per the germline V gene, CDR1 is LNHNV and CDR2 is YYDKDF (reference sequence). The DNA of the CDR3 is TGTGCCACCAGCAGCAAGGGGGGAGAAAACACTGAAGCTTTCTTT. Protein product: CATSSKGGENTEAFF.

The genes are TRBV4-1 and TRBJ1-3; the match to TRBD1 covers 7 bases. The CDR3 is 15 amino acids. The V and J ends lost 4 bases and 9 bases, in that order; junction bases with no gene match: 12. Germline V lookup: CDR1 MGHRA, CDR2 YSYEKL. The CDR3 sequence is CASSPRDSSSRTIYF. CDR3 sequence (DNA): TGCGCCAGCAGCCCCCGGGACAGCTCGTCTCGCACCATATATTTT.

V is TRBV6-5 and J is TRBJ2-7, with 7 bases fitting TRBD1. Trimming at V came to 5 bases and at J to 3 bases, leaving 1 base not matched to a gene. The CDR3 runs 12 residues. Germline CDR1 is MNHEY and CDR2 is SVGAGI. CDR3 in amino acids: CASSTGVYEQYF. The CDR3 nucleotides are TGTGCCAGCAGTACAGGGGTCTACGAGCAGTACTTC.

The chain couples TRBV11-3 to TRBJ2-1, with no clear D. The CDR3 is 15 residues long. CDR1 and CDR2 (germline): SGHNT, YENEEA. Trimming pared 5 bases from V and 1 base from J, leaving 12 bases between. CDR3: CASSLIWGSYNEQFF. The CDR3, as DNA: TGTGCCAGCAGCCTCATATGGGGATCCTACAATGAGCAGTTCTTC.

The genes are TRBV4-3 and TRBJ1-1; a possible D gene is TRBD1 (6 bases). The germline CDR1 and CDR2 sequences are LGHNA and YSLEER. V lost 4 bases to trimming and J lost 3 bases, with 24 bases between them. The CDR3 has 18 amino acids. CDR3 sequence (DNA): TGCGCCAGCAGCCCTGGAGGCGGGGGGCAATGGGAAGACACTGAAGCTTTCTTT. Its translation is CASSPGGGGQWEDTEAFF.

The gene calls are TRBV27 and TRBJ1-5; a weak D match, TRBD1 (5 bases). The CDR3 covers 13 residues. CDR1 is MNHEY and CDR2 is SMNVEV in the germline V gene (reference sequence). V was shortened by 6 bases and J by 4 bases, with 10 bases between the two germline ends. In DNA, the CDR3 is TGTGCCAGCAGAAGGGACCCTAATCAGCCCCAGCATTTT. This encodes CASRRDPNQPQHF.

This chain connects TRBV24-1 to TRBJ2-1; 10 nucleotides align to TRBD1. CDR3 length: 16 amino acids. Per the germline V gene, CDR1 is KGHDR and CDR2 is SFDVKD. V trimming: 4 bases; J trimming: 2 bases; junction bases outside the gene matches: 4. CDR3 sequence reads: CATSDLGQGAYNEQFF. The CDR3 bases are TGTGCCACCAGTGACCTCGGACAGGGGGCCTACAATGAGCAGTTCTTC.

The chain joins TRBV4-1 to TRBJ2-2; 7 nucleotides agree with TRBD1. The V segment lost 0 bases and the J segment 6 bases; nucleotides outside the gene matches: 10. Germline-derived CDR1 and CDR2 are MGHRA and YSYEKL. CDR3 size: 17 residues. The CDR3 DNA reads TGCGCCAGCAGCCAAGAATTGACAGGGCGTAGGGCCGGGGAGCTGTTTTTT. Amino acid sequence: CASSQELTGRRAGELFF.

The V gene is TRBV6-6, the J gene TRBJ1-2, with D unclear. CDR3 length: 16 amino acids. Trimming took off 0 bases at V and 6 bases at J, with 17 bases between the two ends. Looked up from germline, CDR1 is MNHNY and CDR2 is SVGAGI (reference sequence). The CDR3 protein is CASSYSFGTSDDGYTF. As DNA, the CDR3 is TGTGCCAGCAGTTACTCGTTCGGCACCTCCGACGATGGCTACACCTTC.

The CDR3 DNA reads TGTGCCAGTAGTATAGATGGGAGGGCTGAAGCTTTCTTT. Translating it yields CASSIDGRAEAFF. The chain combines TRBV19 with TRBJ1-1; no clear D. Germline V lookup: CDR1 LNHDA, CDR2 SQIVND (reference sequence). CDR3 size: 13 residues. Trimming removed 0 bases at V and 6 bases at J, with 8 bases between.

The gene calls are TRBV11-2 and TRBJ2-2; D possibly corresponds to TRBD2 (5 bases). V was pared by 5 bases and J by 4 bases, with 11 bases between. This CDR3 contains 14 residues. Germline CDR1 SGHAT, CDR2 FQNNGV. The CDR3 loop is CASSRDYSTGELFF. CDR3 bases: TGTGCCAGCAGCCGCGACTACAGCACCGGGGAGCTGTTTTTT.

The chain is built from TRBV14 and TRBJ2-2; D remains ambiguous. This CDR3 region has 15 residues. The germline V gene encodes CDR1 SGHDN and CDR2 FVKESK. Trimming cost V 4 bases and J 4 bases, with 13 bases left between them. The DNA for the CDR3 is TGTGCCAGCAGCCGCGACCCGAGAGGCACCGGGGAGCTGTTTTTT. It yields the protein CASSRDPRGTGELFF.

The V call is TRBV19, the J call TRBJ1-5; possibly TRBD1 for D (6 bases). The germline gives CDR1 LNHDA, CDR2 SQIVND (reference sequence). CDR3 size: 14 residues. Trimming left V 1 base short and J 5 bases short, with 9 bases between. The CDR3 DNA is TGTGCCAGTAGTATAGGAGGGGGAGATCAGCCCCAGCATTTT. Translating it yields CASSIGGGDQPQHF.

The rearrangement uses TRBV5-1 and TRBJ1-6; D gene unclear. CDR1 SGHRS and CDR2 YFSETQ come from the germline V gene. The CDR3 has 16 amino acids. The germline V and J ends were trimmed by 7 bases and 10 bases, with 24 bases remaining between them. The CDR3 spells CASCISTESQWSPLHF. The DNA for the CDR3 is TGCGCCAGCTGCATAAGCACGGAGTCGCAGTGGTCACCCCTCCACTTT. Full variable domain (outside the CDR3, taken from reference TRBV5-1 and TRBJ1-6): KAGVTQTPRYLIKTRGQQVTLSCSPISGHRSVSWYQQTPGQGLQFLFEYFSETQRNKGNFPGRFSGRQFSNSRSEMNVSTLELGDSALYLCASCISTESQWSPLHFGNGTRLTVT.

The chain uses TRBV28 and TRBJ1-2; D remains unclear. Germline V CDR1 and CDR2: MDHEN, SYDVKM. The CDR3 spans 12 residues. Trimming took off 2 bases at V and 5 bases at J, with 6 bases between the two ends. CDR3 sequence reads: CASSLRGYGYTF. CDR3 DNA: TGTGCCAGCAGTTTAAGAGGGTATGGCTACACCTTC.

CDR3 DNA: TGCGCCAGCAGCCCGGGACTAGCCGATGAGCAGTTCTTC. The encoded protein is CASSPGLADEQFF. This chain links TRBV4-3 with TRBJ2-1; TRBD2 matches at 9 bases. Germline lookup yields CDR1 LGHNA and CDR2 YSLEER. The junction had 3 bases not matched to a gene; V was cut back by 4 bases and J by 8 bases. The CDR3 contains 13 residues.

The chain links TRBV7-9 to TRBJ2-1; D is ambiguous. Germline V lookup: CDR1 SEHNR, CDR2 FQNEAQ (reference sequence). V lost 3 bases and J lost 9, with 15 bases in between. The CDR3 spans 14 residues. This CDR3 is CASSLRGQLGEQFF. CDR3 DNA sequence: TGTGCCAGCAGCTTGCGTGGTCAGTTGGGTGAGCAGTTCTTC.

The genes are TRBV6-1 and TRBJ1-2, with 12 bases matching TRBD1. Trimming at V came to 5 bases and at J to 7 bases, leaving 8 bases not matched to a gene. The V gene's germline CDR1 is MNHNS and CDR2 SASEGT. The CDR3 sequence is 15 residues long. CDR3 loop: CASSHSGQGAGGYTF. The CDR3 nucleotides read TGTGCCAGCAGTCATTCGGGACAGGGGGCGGGTGGCTACACCTTC.

This clone appeared many times. The J gene is TRBJ1-2, the V gene TRBV4-2; D might be TRBD1 (6 bases). CDR1 is LGHNA, CDR2 YNFKEQ, per germline. This CDR3 has 16 amino acids. V dropped 3 bases and J dropped 2 bases, with 16 bases sitting between them. Written as DNA, the CDR3 is TGTGCCAGCAGCCACGTACTGCGGACAGCCAACTATGGCTACACCTTC. Protein: CASSHVLRTANYGYTF.

This clone has only one observation. CDR3 DNA: TGTGCCAGCAGTTATAGCGGGGCGGAGGCTACGCAGTATTTT. It yields the protein CASSYSGAEATQYF. The chain joins TRBV6-2 or TRBV6-3 to TRBJ2-3, with TRBD2 matching over 8 bases. Germline V lookup: CDR1 MNHEY, CDR2 SVGEGT. The V and J ends lost 3 bases and 8 bases, in that order; junction bases with no gene match: 7. The CDR3 is 14 amino acids.

The chain employs TRBV5-1 and TRBJ2-1; D is tentatively TRBD1 or TRBD2 (7 bases each). Between the trimmed V and J ends, which lost 4 bases and 4 bases, there was a span of 15 bases. This CDR3 comprises 15 residues. Germline CDR1 SGHRS, CDR2 YFSETQ. The CDR3 protein is CASSPWEGAYNEQFF. The CDR3 DNA reads TGCGCCAGCAGCCCTTGGGAGGGGGCATACAATGAGCAGTTCTTC.

CDR3 in DNA: TGTGCCAGTAGTATACCCAGGGGCAATGAGCAGTTCTTC. Translated: CASSIPRGNEQFF. This sequence joins TRBV19 and TRBJ2-1; D is perhaps TRBD1 (6 bases). Trimming took off 2 bases at V and 6 bases at J, with 8 bases between the two ends. CDR1 is LNHDA, CDR2 SQIVND, per germline (reference sequence). This CDR3 comprises 13 residues.

The rearrangement links TRBV5-6 to TRBJ1-6; D remains unclear. The V and J ends lost 5 bases and 0 bases respectively, with 12 bases between them. Germline V gene data show CDR1 as SGHDT and CDR2 as YYEEEE. The CDR3 contains 16 residues. The CDR3 spells CASSRAKVSYNSPLHF. CDR3 DNA sequence: TGTGCCAGCAGTCGGGCCAAAGTCTCCTATAATTCACCCCTCCACTTT.

This sequence joins TRBV9 and TRBJ2-2; 9 nucleotides agree with TRBD1. Unmatched junction bases numbered 8, after V lost 6 bases and J lost 5 bases. CDR1 and CDR2 from the germline V gene are SGDLS and YYNGEE. CDR3 length equals 15 residues. CDR3 loop: CASNTEDRGTGELFF. In DNA form, the CDR3 reads TGTGCCAGCAATACGGAGGACAGGGGAACCGGGGAGCTGTTTTTT.

V gene TRBV4-1 combines with J gene TRBJ1-2; the D is unclear. The CDR3 sequence is 17 residues long. Germline loops: CDR1 MGHRA, CDR2 YSYEKL. Trimming left V 2 bases short and J 0 bases short, with 16 bases between. CDR3 loop: CASSQSVFRGANYGYTF. CDR3 nucleotides: TGCGCCAGCAGCCAATCTGTCTTCCGGGGAGCTAACTATGGCTACACCTTC.

The chain couples TRBV28 to TRBJ2-4; 8 bases map to TRBD1. This CDR3 spans 15 amino acids. Germline values: CDR1 MDHEN, CDR2 SYDVKM. The trim removed 6 bases at V and 1 base at J, leaving 5 bases unmatched. The CDR3 is CASSPGGSAKNIQYF. CDR3 bases: TGTGCCAGCAGCCCAGGGGGCAGCGCCAAAAACATTCAGTACTTC.

The chain couples TRBV6-2 or TRBV6-3 to TRBJ1-2; D gene uncertain. Deletions cut 6 bases from V and 5 bases from J, with 19 bases between. From germline, CDR1 is MNHEY and CDR2 SVGEGT. The CDR3 is made up of 15 amino acids. CDR3 region: CASSRVGRDRYGYTF. The CDR3 nucleotides read TGTGCCAGCAGCCGTGTCGGACGGGATCGTTATGGCTACACCTTC.

This clone was picked up a small number of times. V gene TRBV27 combines with J gene TRBJ2-2, with 10 bases that match TRBD1. The CDR3 totals 23 residues. The germline V gene encodes CDR1 MNHEY and CDR2 SMNVEV (reference sequence). V lost 5 bases and J lost 1; bases outside the gene matches: 25. The CDR3 sequence is CASSTPRSLPRTGGDLNTGELFF. The CDR3 DNA reads TGTGCCAGCAGTACACCAAGAAGCCTCCCACGGACAGGGGGGGATTTGAACACCGGGGAGCTGTTTTTT.